A single sample gave rise to the 18 T cell receptor beta chains below, sequenced in a study of blood T cell repertoires in COVID-19. The repertoire was sequenced with immunoSEQ multiplex PCR; TCRdb's copy has only in-frame clones and lacks some. The table lists about 230,000 clones, 86% of them singletons. The source material was PBMCs or T cells enriched from blood (not recorded which). The receptors here all came from a man between 18 and 35 years old who had recovered from COVID-19.

This chain connects TRBV29-1 to TRBJ1-2, with a weak D call TRBD1 (5 bases). Germline V gene data show CDR1 as SQVTM and CDR2 as ANQGSEA. CDR3 size: 14 residues. The V end lost 4 bases, the J end lost 7 bases, and 19 bases lay between the germline ends. The CDR3 is CSVAPGGLYSGYTF. The CDR3 bases are TGCAGCGTTGCCCCGGGGGGACTTTACTCTGGCTACACCTTC.

This clone was seen only once. The chain recombines TRBV4-1 with TRBJ2-1, with 12 bases matching TRBD2. The length of the CDR3 is 16 residues. The J segment lost 1 base and the V segment lost 5 bases, leaving 3 bases of the junction unmatched. The germline gives CDR1 MGHRA, CDR2 YSYEKL. CDR3 coding DNA: TGCGCCAGCAGCACTAGCGGGAGGAATTCCTACAATGAGCAGTTCTTC. Protein sequence: CASSTSGRNSYNEQFF.

This clone was seen only once. V usage is TRBV19 and J usage is TRBJ1-5, with D unresolved. V lost 3 bases and J 7 bases, leaving 10 bases between the germline ends. Germline V gene data show CDR1 as LNHDA and CDR2 as SQIVND (reference sequence). The CDR3 covers 13 residues. CDR3 residues: CASSIGRPQPQHF. The CDR3 bases are TGTGCCAGTAGTATTGGCAGGCCCCAGCCCCAGCATTTT.

This clone was seen a single time. The rearrangement links TRBV19 to TRBJ1-1; D unresolved. This CDR3 is 15 amino acids long. Germline CDR1 and CDR2: LNHDA and SQIVND (reference sequence). Trimming stripped 3 bases from V and 1 base from J, with 12 bases between. The CDR3 DNA reads TGTGCCAGTAGTATTATGTTAAGAGGGAACACTGAAGCTTTCTTT. As protein: CASSIMLRGNTEAFF.

The CDR3: CASSMGQGQGYEQYF. CDR3 nucleotide sequence: TGTGCCAGTAGTATGGGACAGGGACAGGGCTACGAGCAGTACTTC. This sequence joins TRBV19 and TRBJ2-7; 9 bases are a match to TRBD1. The germline CDR1 and CDR2 sequences are LNHDA and SQIVND (reference sequence). The ends lost 3 bases at V and 3 bases at J; junction bases unmatched: 6. The CDR3 contains 15 residues.

The J gene is TRBJ1-2, the V gene TRBV28, with 8 bases identical to TRBD1. Germline V lookup: CDR1 MDHEN, CDR2 SYDVKM. Trimming at V came to 2 bases and at J to 3 bases, leaving 11 bases not matched to a gene. This CDR3 has 17 amino acids. In nucleotides, the CDR3 is TGTGCCAGCAGTTTACCCCTCTCCGTCAGGGGGCACTATGGCTACACCTTC. This translates into CASSLPLSVRGHYGYTF.

CDR3 nucleotides: TGTGCCAGCAGTTTATCAGGGTCGGGGGGAGGTTCACCCCTCCACTTT. Its protein product is CASSLSGSGGGSPLHF. This chain connects TRBV27 to TRBJ1-6, with a weak D call TRBD1 (5 bases). The CDR3 contains 16 residues. Trimming shortened V by 0 bases and J by 9 bases, and 15 bases separated the two germline ends. Looked up from germline, CDR1 is MNHEY and CDR2 is SMNVEV (reference sequence).

The genes are TRBV28 and TRBJ1-2; the D gene is possibly TRBD1 (5 bases). This CDR3 region has 15 residues. Trimming shortened V by 4 bases and J by 2 bases, and 14 bases separated the two germline ends. Germline CDR1 and CDR2: MDHEN and SYDVKM. The CDR3 bases are TGTGCCAGCAGTTCCCTTAGACAGCCCAACTATGGCTACACCTTC. Translating it yields CASSSLRQPNYGYTF.

J is TRBJ2-1 and V is TRBV6-4, with 7 bases identical to TRBD1. Germline trimming cut 3 bases from V and 8 bases from J; bases unmatched to any gene: 4. Looked up from germline, CDR1 is MRHNA and CDR2 is SNTAGT. The CDR3 loop spans 13 amino acids. CDR3 region: CASSEPGGDEQFF. The CDR3 nucleotides are TGTGCCAGCAGTGAACCAGGGGGAGATGAGCAGTTCTTC.

The rearrangement uses TRBV6-5 and TRBJ1-4; 8 nucleotides align to TRBD1. The trim removed 0 bases at V and 7 bases at J, leaving 7 bases unmatched. Germline-derived CDR1 and CDR2 are MNHEY and SVGAGI. The CDR3 totals 16 residues. The CDR3 sequence is CASSYSAGGSGEKLFF. CDR3 bases: TGTGCCAGCAGTTACTCCGCAGGGGGCTCGGGTGAAAAACTGTTTTTT.

The CDR3 nucleotides read TGTGCCATCAAGAGCGGGGTCGGGAACACTGAAGCTTTCTTT. Protein product: CAIKSGVGNTEAFF. V and J are TRBV10-3 and TRBJ1-1; no firm D call. CDR1 is ENHRY and CDR2 is SYGVKD in the germline V gene. Trimming took off 7 bases at V and 1 base at J, with 13 bases between the two ends. This CDR3 has 14 amino acids.

The CDR3 loop reads CASSYSGRSAYNEQFF. Written as DNA, the CDR3 is TGTGCCAGCAGTTACTCCGGTAGATCCGCATACAATGAGCAGTTCTTC. V is TRBV6-5 and J is TRBJ2-1, with no clear D. CDR1 and CDR2 from the germline V gene are MNHEY and SVGAGI. The germline V and J ends were trimmed by 0 bases and 4 bases, with 13 bases remaining between them. This CDR3 spans 16 amino acids.

This clone was recorded a few times. The CDR3 DNA follows: TGTGCCAGCAGTTTGCAGGAAAACTATGGCTACACCTTC. Amino acid sequence: CASSLQENYGYTF. V is TRBV27 and J is TRBJ1-2; D is ambiguous. V was shortened by 3 bases and J by 2 bases, with 7 bases between the two germline ends. Germline V gene sequence: CDR1 MNHEY, CDR2 SMNVEV (reference sequence). This CDR3 is 13 amino acids long.

The rearrangement uses TRBV18 and TRBJ2-1; 10 bases fit TRBD2. The CDR3 loop spans 18 amino acids. Losses at the gene ends were 3 bases for V and 8 bases for J; bases not matched to a gene: 16. Per the germline V gene, CDR1 is KGHSH and CDR2 is LQKENI. The CDR3, as DNA: TGTGCCAGCTCACCGTCTGTAGCGGGGGGCCTCATCGGCGATGAGCAGTTCTTC. Its protein is CASSPSVAGGLIGDEQFF.

V is TRBV19 and J is TRBJ2-7, with TRBD1 identical over 7 bases. CDR1 and CDR2 (germline): LNHDA, SQIVND (reference sequence). The CDR3 sequence is 14 residues long. V lost 5 bases, J lost 3 bases, and 7 bases stayed unmatched. CDR3 protein: CASSDRVWNYEQYF. The CDR3 DNA is TGTGCCAGTAGTGACAGGGTGTGGAACTACGAGCAGTACTTC.

CDR3 amino acids: CASTWTSGEETQYF. Here the CDR3 DNA reads TGTGCCAGCACCTGGACTAGCGGTGAAGAGACCCAGTACTTC. The V gene is TRBV2, the J gene TRBJ2-5; 10 nucleotides match TRBD2. The CDR3 is 14 amino acids. The germline CDR1 and CDR2 sequences are SNHLY and FYNNEI. V gave up 7 bases and J gave up 3 bases; unmatched junction bases: 5.

This clone has a handful of counts. The V call is TRBV29-1, the J call TRBJ1-3; no clear D gene. Per the germline V gene, CDR1 is SQVTM and CDR2 is ANQGSEA. The CDR3 loop spans 11 amino acids. V shed 4 bases and J shed 4 bases, with 5 bases lying between them. CDR3 DNA sequence: TGCAGCGTTGTCGTAGGAAACACCATATATTTT. Its translation is CSVVVGNTIYF.

The V call is TRBV7-9, the J call TRBJ1-1, with TRBD1 as a possible D gene (5 bases). Germline V gene lookup returns CDR1 SEHNR and CDR2 FQNEAQ (reference sequence). CDR3 length: 17 residues. V was shortened by 5 bases and J by 1 base, with 20 bases between the two germline ends. CDR3 loop: CASSRPTATKRNTEAFF. Here the CDR3 DNA reads TGTGCCAGCAGCCGACCGACAGCCACAAAAAGGAACACTGAAGCTTTCTTT.